The 5 T cell receptor beta chains below were found in one sample sequenced in a study of shared clonotypes between healthy human individuals. Measured with immunoSEQ multiplex PCR; TCRdb has only the in-frame clones, and not every one. The sample contains nearly 1,000,000 clones, 76% of which appear only once. The source material was memory CD4+ T cells sorted from blood. The sample's subset: CD45RA-negative fraction. The receptor set was obtained from a man younger than 30 in good health.

Turning to this clone: The same CDR3 can be traced to other DNA sequences in this sample. The chain employs TRBV18 and TRBJ1-1; D is unresolved. Deletions cut 1 base from V and 1 base from J, with 7 bases between. Germline values: CDR1 KGHSH, CDR2 LQKENI. The CDR3 spans 14 residues. The CDR3 spells CASSPQGPNTEAFF. As DNA, the CDR3 is TGTGCCAGCTCACCACAGGGCCCGAACACTGAAGCTTTCTTT.

The chain combines TRBV6-6 with TRBJ1-2, with D perhaps TRBD1 (5 bases). Germline loops: CDR1 MNHNY, CDR2 SVGAGI (reference sequence). This CDR3 has 16 residues. V lost 4 bases and J 0 bases, leaving 15 bases between the germline ends. CDR3 DNA: TGTGCCAGCAGTTCAGGGCAGTGGGCTGCTAACTATGGCTACACCTTC. Its translation is CASSSGQWAANYGYTF.

The gene calls are TRBV5-1 and TRBJ2-5; 9 positions agree with TRBD1. Germline values: CDR1 SGHRS, CDR2 YFSETQ. The ends lost 0 bases at V and 7 bases at J; junction bases unmatched: 13. The CDR3 contains 17 residues. This CDR3 reads CASSLASSGQGSGTQYF. DNA of the CDR3: TGCGCCAGCAGCTTGGCCTCTTCGGGACAGGGTAGCGGGACCCAGTACTTC.

The V gene is TRBV5-1, the J gene TRBJ1-2, with 9 nucleotides matching TRBD1. V gave up 0 bases and J gave up 7 bases; unmatched junction bases: 4. The germline CDR1 and CDR2 sequences are SGHRS and YFSETQ. The CDR3 covers 14 residues. The CDR3 nucleotides are TGCGCCAGCAGCTTGGCAGGGACAGGGTTTGGCTACACCTTC. It translates to CASSLAGTGFGYTF.

This chain uses TRBV21-1 with TRBJ2-4; no check of the table's D call, TRBD2, against the DNA was made. TRBV21-1 is a known pseudogene. CDR3 length: 17 residues. The CDR3 reads CASSRDGGEESKNIQYF. CDR3 DNA sequence: TGTGCCAGCAGCAGAGACGGAGGGGAGGAATCTAAAAACATTCAGTACTTC.